Each of the 29 T cell receptor beta chains below was sequenced from the same sample in a study of T cell responses to AZD1222 COVID-19 vaccine. The data were produced by immunoSEQ multiplex PCR, yet TCRdb's version contains in-frame clones alone and is incomplete. The data show 90,000 to 120,000 clones, around 90% seen once. The material sequenced was peripheral blood, taken on day 0 of AZD1222 vaccination. These receptor sequences come from an adult in good health.

The chain uses TRBV2 and TRBJ2-7; possible D gene TRBD2, 6 bases. The germline V and J ends were trimmed by 8 bases and 6 bases, with 14 bases remaining between them. CDR3 length: 12 residues. The germline V gene encodes CDR1 SNHLY and CDR2 FYNNEI. The DNA for the CDR3 is TGTGCCAGCGCTCGGGACTTCCTCGAGCAGTACTTC. This codes for CASARDFLEQYF. The full variable domain, with the rest looked up from reference TRBV2 and TRBJ2-7, is EPEVTQTPSHQVTQMGQEVILRCVPISNHLYFYWYRQILGQKVEFLVSFYNNEISEKSEIFDDQFSVERPDGSNFTLKIRSTKLEDSAMYFCASARDFLEQYFGPGTRLTVT.

The chain links TRBV4-2 to TRBJ2-1; D tentatively fits TRBD1 or TRBD2 (6 bases each). The germline V gene has CDR1 LGHNA and CDR2 YNFKEQ. The V and J ends lost 4 bases and 6 bases respectively, with 22 bases between them. The CDR3 covers 17 residues. The CDR3 bases are TGTGCCAGCAGCCGAGAGGTGGGGGGCACCGCGGGCAATGAGCAGTTCTTC. It yields the protein CASSREVGGTAGNEQFF.

In this sample, this clone turned up a few times. The chain recombines TRBV19 with TRBJ1-1, with a weak D call TRBD1 (6 bases). The CDR3 extends over 15 amino acids. The V end lost 1 base, the J end lost 5 bases, and 14 bases lay between the germline ends. Germline V CDR1 and CDR2: LNHDA, SQIVND (reference sequence). The CDR3 DNA reads TGTGCCAGTAGTATAGTGGGACATAAAAGGACTGAAGCTTTCTTT. Encoded protein: CASSIVGHKRTEAFF.

The chain uses TRBV10-3 and TRBJ1-1; tentative D call: TRBD1 (5 bases). Germline V gene sequence: CDR1 ENHRY, CDR2 SYGVKD. V was trimmed by 0 bases and J by 1 base, leaving 6 bases between them. This CDR3 has 14 amino acids. The CDR3 loop reads CAISESGGNTEAFF. The CDR3, as DNA: TGTGCCATCAGTGAGTCTGGGGGGAACACTGAAGCTTTCTTT.

The V call is TRBV9, the J call TRBJ2-2; TRBD2 aligns across 15 bases. From germline, CDR1 is SGDLS and CDR2 YYNGEE. CDR3 length: 17 amino acids. Trimming cost V 3 bases and J 5 bases; bases outside gene matches: 5. DNA for the CDR3: TGTGCCAGCAGCGAGGGGACTAGCGGGGGGCGGACCGGGGAGCTGTTTTTT. The encoded protein is CASSEGTSGGRTGELFF.

The chain couples TRBV3-1 (or the pseudogene TRBV3-2) to TRBJ1-3, with TRBD1 as a possible D gene (5 bases). The V end lost 0 bases, the J end lost 4 bases, and 10 bases lay between the germline ends. The CDR3 totals 15 residues. CDR1 is LGHDT, CDR2 YNNKEL, per germline (reference sequence). CDR3 sequence (DNA): TGTGCCAGCAGCCAAGACTCAGGGCAGGGAAACACCATATATTTT. Translated, it gives CASSQDSGQGNTIYF.

This clone was detected only once. The chain couples TRBV7-9 to TRBJ2-1; TRBD2 agrees at 14 bases. The CDR3 runs to 14 residues. Looked up from germline, CDR1 is SEHNR and CDR2 is FQNEAQ (reference sequence). The ends lost 5 bases at V and 7 bases at J; junction bases unmatched: 1. The chain's CDR3 is CASSRTSGGNEQFF. The CDR3 DNA reads TGTGCCAGCAGCCGGACTAGCGGGGGGAATGAGCAGTTCTTC.

This clone has a handful of counts. V gene TRBV7-9 combines with J gene TRBJ2-7; the D gene is possibly TRBD1 (5 bases). The CDR3 runs to 13 residues. Deletions cut 7 bases from V and 3 bases from J, with 13 bases between. Germline assignment: CDR1 SEHNR and CDR2 FQNEAQ (reference sequence). The CDR3 spells CASNPGQGYEQYF. DNA of the CDR3: TGTGCCAGCAACCCTGGGCAGGGCTACGAGCAGTACTTC. The whole variable domain, filled in from reference TRBV7-9 and TRBJ2-7, reads DTGVSQNPRHKITKRGQNVTFRCDPISEHNRLYWYRQTLGQGPEFLTYFQNEAQLEKSRLLSDRFSAERPKGSFSTLEIQRTEQGDSAMYLCASNPGQGYEQYFGPGTRLTVT.

This chain's CDR3 is CSVGQLDEQYF. The CDR3 DNA reads TGCAGCGTTGGGCAGTTGGACGAGCAGTACTTC. This chain connects TRBV29-1 to TRBJ2-7; D unresolved. The CDR3 is made up of 11 amino acids. Germline CDR1 reads SQVTM; CDR2 reads ANQGSEA. V shed 4 bases and J shed 5 bases, with 9 bases lying between them.

The V call is TRBV10-1, the J call TRBJ1-2, with 8 nucleotides matching TRBD1. Germline trimming cut 10 bases from V and 6 bases from J; bases unmatched to any gene: 7. Germline-derived CDR1 and CDR2 are WNHNN and SYGVQD (reference sequence). CDR3 length: 12 amino acids. Here the CDR3 reads CATLGQGDGYTF. The CDR3 DNA is TGCGCCACCCTCGGACAGGGAGATGGCTACACCTTC.

This chain joins TRBV7-3 and TRBJ2-4; D is perhaps TRBD2 (7 bases). Trimming stripped 5 bases from V and 7 bases from J, with 18 bases between. The CDR3 is made up of 15 amino acids. Germline assignment: CDR1 SGHTA and CDR2 FQGTGA. CDR3: CASSPLGGPGNIQYF. The CDR3 DNA is TGTGCCAGCAGCCCCTTGGGGGGGCCCGGGAACATTCAGTACTTC.

Points on this clone: Distinct nucleotide sequences in the sample also encode this CDR3. This chain links TRBV27 with TRBJ2-3; D is tentatively TRBD1 or TRBD2 (5 bases each). V was cut by 1 base and J by 1 base, with 6 bases left in between. CDR1 and CDR2 (germline): MNHEY, SMNVEV (reference sequence). The CDR3 totals 14 residues. Here the CDR3 DNA reads TGTGCCAGCAGTTTATTGGGACGCACAGATACGCAGTATTTT. It is translated as CASSLLGRTDTQYF.

The CDR3: CASSSRTGSNTEAFF. The CDR3, as DNA: TGTGCCAGTAGTTCCCGGACAGGCTCGAACACTGAAGCTTTCTTT. This chain uses TRBV19 with TRBJ1-1; TRBD1 matches at 7 bases. Germline assignment: CDR1 LNHDA and CDR2 SQIVND (reference sequence). Unmatched junction bases numbered 7, after V lost 5 bases and J lost 1 base. CDR3 length: 15 amino acids.

The chain is built from TRBV18 and TRBJ2-5; no reliable D call. This CDR3 contains 14 residues. The ends were cut back, 0 bases at V and 5 bases at J, with 10 bases in the middle. Germline V gives CDR1 KGHSH, CDR2 LQKENI. Written as DNA, the CDR3 is TGTGCCAGCTCACCACCGACACATAGGGAGACCCAGTACTTC. Translating it yields CASSPPTHRETQYF. Drawing the rest from reference TRBV18 and TRBJ2-5, the complete variable domain is NAGVMQNPRHLVRRRGQEARLRCSPMKGHSHVYWYRQLPEEGLKFMVYLQKENIIDESGMPKERFSAEFPKEGPSILRIQQVVRGDSAAYFCASSPPTHRETQYFGPGTRLLVL.

This chain uses TRBV18 with TRBJ1-1; 7 nucleotides agree with TRBD1. V was clipped by 5 bases and J by 5 bases; unmatched bases: 14. The CDR3 runs 16 residues. Germline CDR1 KGHSH, CDR2 LQKENI. The CDR3 region is CASSSRQRAGGTEAFF. CDR3 DNA sequence: TGTGCCAGCTCATCCCGCCAACGGGCAGGGGGGACTGAAGCTTTCTTT.

This chain joins TRBV21-1 and TRBJ2-7; the table's D call TRBD1 went unverified against the DNA. TRBV21-1 represents a pseudogene. The CDR3 is 14 residues long. CDR3 sequence: CASGRGDRGLEQYF. DNA of the CDR3: TGTGCCAGCGGAAGAGGGGACAGGGGGCTAGAGCAGTACTTC.

This chain joins TRBV6-6 and TRBJ1-5; D is perhaps TRBD1 (5 bases). CDR1 and CDR2 (germline): MNHNY, SVGAGI (reference sequence). V lost 6 bases, J lost 3 bases, and 15 bases lay in between. The CDR3 has 15 amino acids. The CDR3 reads CASRGGGADNQPQHF. CDR3 bases: TGTGCCAGCAGGGGCGGAGGGGCGGACAATCAGCCCCAGCATTTT.

The chain links TRBV7-2 to TRBJ2-7, with 7 positions matching TRBD2. V dropped 4 bases and J dropped 12; count of bases not matched to a gene: 9. CDR1 and CDR2 (germline): SGHTA, FQGNSA. This CDR3 spans 12 amino acids. The CDR3 coding sequence is TGTGCCAGCAGCTCGTCCGGGAGGAGTCTGTACTTC. It codes for CASSSSGRSLYF.

This chain connects TRBV3-1 (or the pseudogene TRBV3-2) to TRBJ2-2, with 7 bases identical to TRBD1. The CDR3 spans 16 residues. V dropped 4 bases and J dropped 5; count of bases not matched to a gene: 10. Germline values: CDR1 LGHDT, CDR2 YNNKEL (reference sequence). In DNA, the CDR3 is TGTGCCAGCAGCCTCCCGACAGGGAGTTTGACCGGGGAGCTGTTTTTT. The encoded protein is CASSLPTGSLTGELFF.

This chain connects TRBV10-3 to TRBJ1-4, with D tentatively TRBD1 (6 bases). The length of the CDR3 is 16 residues. Per germline, CDR1 ENHRY and CDR2 SYGVKD. V gave up 0 bases and J gave up 3 bases, with 11 bases separating them. The CDR3 DNA sequence: TGTGCCATCAGTGAGTCAAGGGGGTGGTCTAATGAAAAACTGTTTTTT. Translated, it gives CAISESRGWSNEKLFF.

The chain links TRBV11-1 to TRBJ2-6; possibly TRBD1 or TRBD2 for D (5 bases each). The V end was cut by 3 bases, the J end by 4 bases, with 10 bases between. Germline CDR1 SGHAT, CDR2 FQDESV (reference sequence). The CDR3 consists of 15 residues. The CDR3 sequence is CASSFVGTGANVLTF. In DNA form, the CDR3 reads TGTGCCAGCAGCTTTGTAGGGACCGGGGCCAACGTCCTGACTTTC.

This clone occurred a few times. The rearrangement uses TRBV29-1 and TRBJ1-4; D remains ambiguous. Germline CDR1 and CDR2: SQVTM and ANQGSEA. The CDR3 consists of 12 residues. V shed 4 bases and J shed 6 bases, with 9 bases lying between them. The CDR3 protein is CSVGEADEKLFF. In nucleotides, the CDR3 is TGCAGCGTTGGGGAGGCGGATGAAAAACTGTTTTTT.

The chain combines TRBV4-3 with TRBJ2-4, with D unresolved. This CDR3 spans 14 amino acids. V was shortened by 0 bases and J by 1 base, with 4 bases between the two germline ends. CDR1 and CDR2 from the germline V gene are LGHNA and YSLEER. Written as DNA, the CDR3 is TGCGCCAGCAGCCAAGACTGGGCCAAAAACATTCAGTACTTC. Encoded protein: CASSQDWAKNIQYF.

This rearrangement joins TRBV20-1 to TRBJ2-1; no definite D call. The V and J ends lost 3 bases and 6 bases respectively, with 6 bases between them. The CDR3 is 11 residues long. Germline loops: CDR1 DFQATT, CDR2 SNEGSKA (reference sequence). This chain's CDR3 is CSASWGNEQFF. The CDR3 DNA follows: TGCAGTGCTAGCTGGGGCAATGAGCAGTTCTTC.

J is TRBJ2-2 and V is TRBV7-9, with 9 bases lining up with TRBD1. From germline, CDR1 is SEHNR and CDR2 FQNEAQ (reference sequence). The CDR3 runs to 13 residues. V gave up 11 bases and J gave up 6 bases; unmatched junction bases: 7. The CDR3 DNA follows: TGTGCCGGGAGGACAGGGGCGCCCGGGGAGCTGTTTTTT. Translated: CAGRTGAPGELFF.

The rearrangement uses TRBV2 and TRBJ1-3; 8 bases fit TRBD1. The V and J ends lost 3 bases and 0 bases, in that order; junction bases with no gene match: 4. Germline lookup yields CDR1 SNHLY and CDR2 FYNNEI. The CDR3 sequence is 16 residues long. The CDR3 nucleotides read TGTGCCAGCAGTGAGACTGGGACAGGCTCTGGAAACACCATATATTTT. This gives the protein CASSETGTGSGNTIYF.

The chain links TRBV7-3 to TRBJ2-2; 15 bases are a match to TRBD2. With 6 bases clipped from V and 11 bases from J, the junction kept 10 bases outside the gene matches. The CDR3 runs to 16 residues. Germline loops: CDR1 SGHTA, CDR2 FQGTGA. The CDR3 protein is CASSLGLAGGFDELFF. In DNA, the CDR3 is TGTGCCAGCAGTCTTGGACTAGCGGGAGGGTTCGACGAGCTGTTTTTT. The variable domain in full, with the rest retrieved from reference TRBV7-3 and TRBJ2-2, is GAGVSQTPSNKVTEKGKYVELRCDPISGHTALYWYRQSLGQGPEFLIYFQGTGAADDSGLPNDRFFAVRPEGSVSTLKIQRTERGDSAVYLCASSLGLAGGFDELFFGEGSRLTVL.

CDR3 loop: CASSYGLSGYTF. Here the CDR3 DNA reads TGTGCCAGCAGCTATGGACTCTCTGGCTACACCTTC. The chain uses TRBV7-9 and TRBJ1-2; D is unclear. Deletions cut 4 bases from V and 7 bases from J, with 10 bases between. CDR1 and CDR2 (germline): SEHNR, FQNEAQ (reference sequence). The CDR3 length is 12 residues.

The rearrangement uses TRBV7-2 and TRBJ1-2; D unresolved. V lost 5 bases to trimming and J lost 6 bases, with 13 bases between them. The CDR3 is made up of 13 amino acids. CDR1 and CDR2 from the germline V gene are SGHTA and FQGNSA. CDR3: CASSPNLNDGYTF. The DNA for the CDR3 is TGTGCCAGCAGCCCAAACCTGAATGATGGCTACACCTTC.